This T cell receptor (beta chain) was recorded in a study of T cell repertoires in cytomegalovirus infection. Study results and limitations: Using cumulative public TCR beta family frequency, the authors identified those who carried CMV together with the relevant HLA.

TCRdb analysed the reads with MiXCR anew, one entry per CDR3 protein. The top ten hold roughly an eighth of the sample, which has some 450,000 distinct CDR3 sequences, roughly 30% seen once. As to this clonotype: Its antigen remains unidentified.

CDR3 length: 16 amino acids. Looked up from germline, CDR1 is SGHNT and CDR2 is YYREEE (reference sequence). V lost 3 bases and J lost 6; bases outside the gene matches: 15. The clonotype originates from a human donor in good health (CMV status not recorded). Some clones in this sample may be carry-over from other donors' samples. This rearrangement joins TRBV5-4 to TRBJ2-7, with 7 bases matching TRBD2. What was sequenced was PBMCs. The CDR3 loop is CASSWGGGLPPREQYF. In DNA form, the CDR3 reads TGTGCCAGCAGCTGGGGGGGGGGGTTGCCCCCTCGCGAGCAGTACTTC.